The clone carrying this T cell receptor (beta chain) showed up just once. Libraries were prepared by immunoSEQ multiplex PCR; TCRdb keeps only in-frame clonotypes and omits some of them. The sample holds under 200,000 clones, just under 95% seen once. This sample is part of a study of control samples from healthy donors and cancer patients. Input material: blood. The receptor was derived from a woman aged 40 to 50 in good health.

The CDR3 region is CASSLGVGRGYTDTQYF. The DNA of the CDR3 is TGTGCCAGCAGCTTAGGGGTGGGCAGGGGATACACAGATACGCAGTATTTT. The V gene is TRBV7-2, the J gene TRBJ2-3; TRBD1 might be the D (6 bases). With 1 base removed from V and 2 bases from J, the gap between germline ends came to 16 bases. The germline CDR1 and CDR2 sequences are SGHTA and FQGNSA. There are 17 residues in the CDR3.